These 10 T cell receptor beta chains were sequenced from one sample in a study of shared clonotypes between healthy human individuals. Terminally differentiated effector memory CD45RA+ cells were left out of the naive CD8 fraction, which was CD45RO-negative and positively selected for CCR7. Assay: immunoSEQ multiplex PCR; the TCRdb copy retains only in-frame clones and omits some. The sample contains hundreds of thousands of clones, 95% of which appear only once. The sample consisted of naive CD8+ T cells sorted from blood. These receptors originate from a woman under 40 in good health.

Turning to this clone: The same CDR3 is also encoded by other DNA sequences in this sample. CDR3 DNA sequence: TGTGCCAGCAGTTTATTGGAGACCCAGTACTTC. Amino acid sequence: CASSLLETQYF. The rearrangement uses TRBV28 and TRBJ2-5; D unclear. V dropped 1 base and J dropped 5 bases, with 2 bases sitting between them. CDR3 length equals 11 residues. Germline V gives CDR1 MDHEN, CDR2 SYDVKM. The full variable domain, completed using reference TRBV28 and TRBJ2-5, is DVKVTQSSRYLVKRTGEKVFLECVQDMDHENMFWYRQDPGLGLRLIYFSYDVKMKEKGDIPEGYSVSREKKERFSLILESASTNQTSMYLCASSLLETQYFGPGTRLLVL.

The chain carries TRBV28 and TRBJ1-1, with D hard to call. The CDR3 has 12 residues. The germline CDR1 and CDR2 sequences are MDHEN and SYDVKM. Trimming left V 3 bases short and J 1 base short, with 3 bases between. CDR3 sequence (DNA): TGTGCCAGCAGTTTCCAGAACACTGAAGCTTTCTTT. This gives the protein CASSFQNTEAFF.

The chain has TRBV6-5 and TRBJ1-1; D is uncertain. This CDR3 spans 14 amino acids. CDR1 is MNHEY, CDR2 SVGAGI, per germline. The V end lost 7 bases, the J end lost 3 bases, and 15 bases lay between the germline ends. The CDR3 region is CASTPGFGDTEAFF. CDR3 sequence (DNA): TGTGCCAGCACCCCTGGTTTTGGGGACACTGAAGCTTTCTTT.

V gene TRBV4-1 combines with J gene TRBJ2-2; TRBD2 aligns across 7 bases. The ends lost 1 base at V and 7 bases at J; junction bases unmatched: 6. The CDR3 sequence is 15 residues long. The V gene's germline CDR1 is MGHRA and CDR2 YSYEKL. The CDR3 DNA follows: TGCGCCAGCAGCCAAGTCGCGGGAGCCGGCGGGGAGCTGTTTTTT. It yields the protein CASSQVAGAGGELFF.

J is TRBJ2-2 and V is TRBV2; tentative D call: TRBD1 (6 bases). Trimming left V 5 bases short and J 5 bases short, with 18 bases between. Germline V gives CDR1 SNHLY, CDR2 FYNNEI. The CDR3 extends over 16 amino acids. The CDR3 protein is CASSITGTRKTGELFF. CDR3 sequence (DNA): TGTGCCAGCAGTATAACCGGGACAAGGAAAACCGGGGAGCTGTTTTTT.

This chain joins TRBV14 and TRBJ2-7; D perhaps matches TRBD2 (5 bases). This CDR3 contains 15 residues. CDR1 and CDR2 (germline): SGHDN, FVKESK. V was clipped by 2 bases and J by 0 bases, with 11 bases between them. The CDR3 bases are TGTGCCAGCAGCCAAATAGCGCGGCCCTCCTACGAGCAGTACTTC. Translation gives CASSQIARPSYEQYF.

A word on this clone: Additional DNA sequences in this sample encode the identical CDR3. The chain couples TRBV13 to TRBJ2-1; D is ambiguous. This CDR3 contains 12 residues. Looked up from germline, CDR1 is PRHDT and CDR2 is FYEKMQ (reference sequence). Trimming took 0 bases from V and 6 from J, leaving 3 bases between them. CDR3 bases: TGTGCCAGCAGCTTAGGGACCAATGAGCAGTTCTTC. Translation gives CASSLGTNEQFF.

The rearrangement uses TRBV27 and TRBJ1-1; TRBD1 agrees at 8 bases. V trimming: 5 bases; J trimming: 3 bases; junction bases outside the gene matches: 5. CDR1 and CDR2 from the germline V gene are MNHEY and SMNVEV (reference sequence). This CDR3 has 14 amino acids. CDR3 protein: CASSTTGGDTEAFF. DNA of the CDR3: TGTGCCAGCAGTACTACAGGGGGGGACACTGAAGCTTTCTTT.

This clone came up a few times. V is TRBV7-9 and J is TRBJ1-5, with 10 bases lining up with TRBD1. Germline lookup yields CDR1 SEHNR and CDR2 FQNEAQ (reference sequence). The CDR3 sequence is 15 residues long. V lost 4 bases, J lost 3 bases, and 3 bases stayed unmatched. The CDR3 sequence is CASSSTGGNNQPQHF. The CDR3 DNA reads TGTGCCAGCAGCTCGACAGGGGGCAACAATCAGCCCCAGCATTTT.

The chain couples TRBV2 to TRBJ2-2; D not certain. Trimming pared 6 bases from V and 8 bases from J, leaving 16 bases between. The CDR3 is 14 amino acids. Germline V gives CDR1 SNHLY, CDR2 FYNNEI. Here the CDR3 DNA reads TGTGCCAGCAGCCCCTCTCTAGAGAGAGGGGAGCTGTTTTTT. Translating it yields CASSPSLERGELFF.